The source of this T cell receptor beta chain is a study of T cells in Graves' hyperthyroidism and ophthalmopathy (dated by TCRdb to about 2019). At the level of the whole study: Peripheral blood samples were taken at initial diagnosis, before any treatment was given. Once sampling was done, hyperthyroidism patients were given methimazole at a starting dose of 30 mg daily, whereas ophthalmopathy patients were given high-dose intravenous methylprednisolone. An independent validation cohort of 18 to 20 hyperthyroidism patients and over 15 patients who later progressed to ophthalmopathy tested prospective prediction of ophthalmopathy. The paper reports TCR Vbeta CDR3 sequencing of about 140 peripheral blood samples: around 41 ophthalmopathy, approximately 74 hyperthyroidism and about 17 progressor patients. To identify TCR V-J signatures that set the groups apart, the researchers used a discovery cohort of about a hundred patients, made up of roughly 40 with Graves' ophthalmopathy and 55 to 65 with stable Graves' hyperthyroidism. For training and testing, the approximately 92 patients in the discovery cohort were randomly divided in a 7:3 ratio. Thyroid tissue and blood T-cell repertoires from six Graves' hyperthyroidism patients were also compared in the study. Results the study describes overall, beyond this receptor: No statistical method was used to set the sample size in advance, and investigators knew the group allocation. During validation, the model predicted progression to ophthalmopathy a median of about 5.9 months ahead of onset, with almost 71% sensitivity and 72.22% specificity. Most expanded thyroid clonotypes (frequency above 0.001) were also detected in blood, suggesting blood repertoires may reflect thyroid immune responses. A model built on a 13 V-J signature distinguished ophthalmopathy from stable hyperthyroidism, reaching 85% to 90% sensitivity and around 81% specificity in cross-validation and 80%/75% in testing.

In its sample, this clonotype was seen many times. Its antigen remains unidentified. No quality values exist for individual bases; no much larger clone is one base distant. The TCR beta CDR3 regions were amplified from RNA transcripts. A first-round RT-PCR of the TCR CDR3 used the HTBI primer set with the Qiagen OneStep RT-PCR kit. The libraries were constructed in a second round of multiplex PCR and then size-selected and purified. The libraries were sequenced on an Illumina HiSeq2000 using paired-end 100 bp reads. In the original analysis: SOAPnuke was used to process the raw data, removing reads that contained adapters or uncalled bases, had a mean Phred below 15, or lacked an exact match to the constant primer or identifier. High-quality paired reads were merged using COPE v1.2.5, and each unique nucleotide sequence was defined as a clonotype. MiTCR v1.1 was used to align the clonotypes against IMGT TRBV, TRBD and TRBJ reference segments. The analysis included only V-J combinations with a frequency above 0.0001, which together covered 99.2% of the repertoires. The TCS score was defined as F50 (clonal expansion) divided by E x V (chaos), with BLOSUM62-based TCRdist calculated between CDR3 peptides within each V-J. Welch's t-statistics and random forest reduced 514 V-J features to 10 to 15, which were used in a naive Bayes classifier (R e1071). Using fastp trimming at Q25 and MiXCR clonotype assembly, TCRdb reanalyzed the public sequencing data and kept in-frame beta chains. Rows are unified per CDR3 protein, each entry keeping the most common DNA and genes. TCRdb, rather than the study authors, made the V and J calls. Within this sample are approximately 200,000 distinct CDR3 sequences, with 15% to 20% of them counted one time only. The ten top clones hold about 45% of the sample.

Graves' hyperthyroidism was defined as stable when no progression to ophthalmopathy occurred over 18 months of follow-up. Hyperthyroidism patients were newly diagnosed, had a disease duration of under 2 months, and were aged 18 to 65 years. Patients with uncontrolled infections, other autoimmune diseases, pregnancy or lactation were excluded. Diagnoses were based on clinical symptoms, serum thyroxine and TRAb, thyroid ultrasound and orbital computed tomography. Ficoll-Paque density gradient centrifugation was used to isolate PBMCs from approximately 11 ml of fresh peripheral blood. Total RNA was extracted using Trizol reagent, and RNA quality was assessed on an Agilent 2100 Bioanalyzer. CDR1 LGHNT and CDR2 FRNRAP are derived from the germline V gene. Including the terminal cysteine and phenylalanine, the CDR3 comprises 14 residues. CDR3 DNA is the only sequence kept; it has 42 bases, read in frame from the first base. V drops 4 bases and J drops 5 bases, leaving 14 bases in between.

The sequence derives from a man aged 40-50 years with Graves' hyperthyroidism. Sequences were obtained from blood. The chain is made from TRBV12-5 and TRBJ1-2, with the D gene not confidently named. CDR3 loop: CASGSEFDPYGYTF. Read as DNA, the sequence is TGTGCTAGTGGTTCAGAATTCGACCCGTATGGCTACACCTTC.